This is a list of T cell receptor beta chains from one sample in a study of blood T cell repertoires in COVID-19. Measured with immunoSEQ multiplex PCR; TCRdb has only the in-frame clones, and not every one. The sample shows 97,000 or so clones, approximately 79% of them seen only once. Sequencing was done on a sample of peripheral blood. The receptors were sampled from a woman older than 75 with active or convalescent COVID-19. The CDR3 runs from the conserved cysteine through the conserved F or W. The D gene is left open where the match is weak. Rows give clone size only sometimes, using once, few, many, or a class for an expanded clone.

TRBV10-3	TRBD2	TRBJ2-7	NA	TGTGCCATCAGTGAACAAGGGACTAGGGTGTCCTACGAGCAGTACTTC	CAISEQGTRVSYEQYF
TRBV27	NA	TRBJ2-1	NA	TGTGCCAGCAGAGACCCCGGGTCGGAGCAGTTCTTC	CASRDPGSEQFF
TRBV5-4	TRBD1	TRBJ1-3	NA	TGTGCCAGCAGGGCCCAGGGGGTGCCTGGAAACACCATATATTTT	CASRAQGVPGNTIYF
TRBV6-4	NA	TRBJ2-2	few	TGTGCCAGCAGTGTAGAGGCGAGCTACGGGGAGCTGTTTTTT	CASSVEASYGELFF
TRBV28	TRBD2	TRBJ2-7	NA	TGTGCCAGCAGTTCCCCGAGGACTAGCGACCCCTACGAGCAGTACTTC	CASSSPRTSDPYEQYF
TRBV6-5	NA	TRBJ1-5	once	TGTGCCAGCAGTACCCGGTGGGGGGTCAATCAGCCCCAGCATTTT	CASSTRWGVNQPQHF
TRBV28	NA	TRBJ2-1	NA	TGTGCCAGCAGTTTTCCCTCGGGAAGAAAGGAGCAGTTCTTC	CASSFPSGRKEQFF
TRBV4-3	TRBD2	TRBJ2-1	NA	TGCGCCAGCAGCCAAGGACTAGCGTTCGATGAGCAGTTCTTC	CASSQGLAFDEQFF
TRBV5-1	NA	TRBJ1-2	NA	TGCGCCAGCAGCTTGGCCGACAGCTATGGCTACACCTTC	CASSLADSYGYTF
TRBV5-1	TRBD1	TRBJ2-3	NA	TGCGCCAGCAGCTCTGGGACAGCGACAGATACGCAGTATTTT	CASSSGTATDTQYF
TRBV29-1	TRBD1	TRBJ2-2	NA	TGCAGCGCTTACAGGGGCCCCGGGGAGCTGTTTTTT	CSAYRGPGELFF
TRBV6-2/TRBV6-3	TRBD2	TRBJ2-7	NA	TGTGCCAGCAGTCCCTCCGCGGGAGGGCCGGGAGAGCAGTACTTC	CASSPSAGGPGEQYF
TRBV6-6	NA	TRBJ2-7	NA	TGTGCCAGCAGTTATGGAGGGCGAGACGAGCAGTACTTC	CASSYGGRDEQYF
TRBV5-4	NA	TRBJ1-4	few	TGTGCCTCAGGGCGCGCAACTAATGAAAAACTGTTTTTT	CASGRATNEKLFF
TRBV27	NA	TRBJ1-2	NA	TGTGCCAGCAGTCCCACAGGGAGTTCAAGCTATGGCTACACCTTC	CASSPTGSSSYGYTF
TRBV6-5	TRBD1	TRBJ1-5	NA	TGTGCCAGCAGGGGGACAGGGGGCGATCAGCCCCAGCATTTT	CASRGTGGDQPQHF
TRBV15	TRBD1	TRBJ2-4	few	TGTGCCACCAGCAGAGTTGGAGCGACAGGGGTACTCCAAAAAAACATTCAGTACTTC	CATSRVGATGVLQKNIQYF
TRBV14	TRBD1	TRBJ2-7	NA	TGTGCCAGCAGCCGAGCCGGGACAGTCTACGAGCAGTACTTC	CASSRAGTVYEQYF
TRBV4-3	NA	TRBJ2-3	NA	TGCGCCAGCAGCCATGAAGGACAGTTAGATACGCAGTATTTT	CASSHEGQLDTQYF
TRBV6-5	TRBD1	TRBJ2-7	NA	TGTGCCAGCAGCCTCGCGGGGACAGGGACCTACGAGCAGTACTTC	CASSLAGTGTYEQYF
TRBV7-3	TRBD2	TRBJ2-1	NA	TGTGCCAGCAGCTTAAGAGAGGCGGGAGGGCCTTCCTACAATGAGCAGTTCTTC	CASSLREAGGPSYNEQFF
TRBV7-6	TRBD1	TRBJ1-1	NA	TGTGCCAGCAGCCCTAGGACAGGGCCTAACACTGAAGCTTTCTTT	CASSPRTGPNTEAFF
TRBV4-2	NA	TRBJ2-7	NA	TGTGCCACCGCTGAGGGAACTCGGGTTCGGTACTTC	CATAEGTRVRYF
TRBV19	NA	TRBJ1-2	NA	TGTGCCAGTAGTACCGACAGAAACTATGGCTACACCTTC	CASSTDRNYGYTF
TRBV20-1	NA	TRBJ2-7	NA	TGCAGTGCTAGACTACAGGGCGAGCAGTACTTC	CSARLQGEQYF
TRBV29-1	NA	TRBJ1-5	NA	TGCAGCGTTGGAGGGCGGAATCAGCCCCAGCATTTT	CSVGGRNQPQHF
TRBV7-3	TRBD2	TRBJ2-3	NA	TGTGCCAGCAGCTCGAAACCCGTAAGCGGGGGCCGCACAGATACGCAGTATTTT	CASSSKPVSGGRTDTQYF
TRBV29-1	NA	TRBJ2-1	NA	TGCAGCGCCCGTCGGCCTGGGGTGAGCGGTTCCTACAATGAGCAGTTCTTC	CSARRPGVSGSYNEQFF
TRBV10-3	NA	TRBJ1-6	NA	TGTGCCATCAGTGACCCGAGCTCCTATAATTCACCCCTCCACTTT	CAISDPSSYNSPLHF